The 32 T cell receptor beta chains below all came from one sample that was sequenced in a study of identical twins. MiXCR, applied by TCRdb to the 5' RACE reads, yields one record per CDR3 protein. Among about 520,000 distinct CDR3 sequences listed, less than 25% were seen once. The same data also went into a second study, on T cells expressing NK-cell markers.

The specimen was CD4+ T cells sorted from blood. Receptors originate from a woman aged 18-29 years in good health.

V is TRBV20-1 and J is TRBJ2-1, with 10 positions matching TRBD2. This CDR3 contains 14 residues. V trimming: 6 bases; J trimming: 8 bases; junction bases outside the gene matches: 10. Germline CDR1 reads DFQATT; CDR2 reads SNEGSKA (reference sequence). CDR3 loop: CSADLSGGHDEQFF. CDR3 DNA sequence: TGCAGTGCCGACCTTAGCGGGGGGCACGATGAGCAGTTCTTC.

This clonotype was found many times. This chain connects TRBV5-1 to TRBJ2-7, with 10 bases identical to TRBD2. This CDR3 is built from 13 residues. J gave up 9 bases and V 6 bases, and 9 bases lay outside the gene matches. Per germline, CDR1 SGHRS and CDR2 YFSETQ. The CDR3 sequence is CASTETGTSAQYF. In nucleotides, the CDR3 is TGCGCCAGCACGGAAACCGGGACTAGCGCGCAGTACTTC.

The chain carries TRBV20-1 and TRBJ2-3; D gene uncertain. Trimming stripped 6 bases from V and 3 bases from J, with 13 bases between. The CDR3 contains 13 residues. Germline V gene data show CDR1 as DFQATT and CDR2 as SNEGSKA (reference sequence). CDR3 DNA: TGCAGTGCCATAGCAACCCTTACAGATACGCAGTATTTT. Its protein product is CSAIATLTDTQYF.

The rearrangement uses TRBV14 and TRBJ2-3; 11 nucleotides line up with TRBD2. The CDR3 spans 14 residues. The germline V gene has CDR1 SGHDN and CDR2 FVKESK. V dropped 4 bases and J dropped 9; count of bases not matched to a gene: 6. CDR3 sequence reads: CASSLGLAAGTQYF. The CDR3, as DNA: TGTGCCAGCAGCCTGGGACTAGCGGCAGGGACGCAGTATTTT.

The rearrangement joins TRBV2 to TRBJ2-2; D is unresolved. Germline V gene sequence: CDR1 SNHLY, CDR2 FYNNEI. V was trimmed by 5 bases and J by 1 base, leaving 11 bases between them. CDR3 length: 15 residues. CDR3 sequence reads: CASSKNTMNTGELFF. The DNA for the CDR3 is TGTGCCAGCAGTAAAAATACGATGAACACCGGGGAGCTGTTTTTT. Together with reference TRBV2 and TRBJ2-2, the CDR3 gives the full variable domain: EPEVTQTPSHQVTQMGQEVILRCVPISNHLYFYWYRQILGQKVEFLVSFYNNEISEKSEIFDDQFSVERPDGSNFTLKIRSTKLEDSAMYFCASSKNTMNTGELFFGEGSRLTVL.

The chain employs TRBV6-1 and TRBJ2-2; D might be TRBD2 (5 bases). V lost 5 bases and J 2 bases, leaving 12 bases between the germline ends. This CDR3 spans 15 amino acids. In germline, CDR1 is MNHNS, CDR2 SASEGT. The CDR3 nucleotides read TGTGCCAGCAGTAGGGCGGGCCCCAACACCGGGGAGCTGTTTTTT. Translation gives CASSRAGPNTGELFF.

Regarding this clonotype: A much larger clone lies a single base off, so this may be a read error. The chain recombines TRBV7-2 with TRBJ2-1; 11 nucleotides match TRBD2. The ends lost 2 bases at V and 5 bases at J; junction bases unmatched: 2. Germline CDR1 and CDR2: SGHTA and FQGNSA. The CDR3 has 15 residues. The CDR3 nucleotides read TGTGCCAGCAGCTTACAACTAGCGGGAGACAATGAGCAGTTCTTC. Its protein product is CASSLQLAGDNEQFF. Using reference TRBV7-2 and TRBJ2-1 for the parts outside the CDR3, the full variable domain is GAGVSQSPSNKVTEKGKDVELRCDPISGHTALYWYRQSLGQGLEFLIYFQGNSAPDKSGLPSDRFSAERTGGSVSTLTIQRTQQEDSAVYLCASSLQLAGDNEQFFGPGTRLTVL.

This clonotype has more than one count but fewer than ten. The chain employs TRBV7-8 and TRBJ2-7; possible D gene TRBD2, 6 bases. Germline CDR1 reads SGHVS; CDR2 reads FQNEAQ. CDR3 size: 15 residues. V was trimmed by 2 bases and J by 2 bases, leaving 13 bases between them. DNA of the CDR3: TGTGCCAGCAGCTTATTACGCGGGGAGACCTACGAGCAGTACTTC. This translates into CASSLLRGETYEQYF.

This clonotype was counted only a few times. This sequence joins TRBV5-1 and TRBJ2-7; the D gene could be TRBD1 or TRBD2 (5 bases each). V gave up 2 bases and J gave up 3 bases, with 21 bases separating them. This CDR3 region has 17 residues. CDR1 is SGHRS, CDR2 YFSETQ, per germline. CDR3 region: CASSFGTPFERSYEQYF. The CDR3 DNA is TGCGCCAGCAGCTTTGGGACCCCGTTCGAGCGGAGCTACGAGCAGTACTTC.

In this sample, this clonotype turned up a few times. This chain connects TRBV20-1 to TRBJ1-1, with D possibly matching TRBD1 (6 bases). With 4 bases removed from V and 4 bases from J, the gap between germline ends came to 10 bases. This CDR3 has 12 amino acids. Germline V gene lookup returns CDR1 DFQATT and CDR2 SNEGSKA (reference sequence). The chain's CDR3 is CSAIQGLTEAFF. The CDR3 nucleotides read TGCAGTGCTATACAGGGTCTCACTGAAGCTTTCTTT.

CDR3 amino acids: CARFLLRDTYEQYF. CDR3 bases: TGTGCCAGGTTCCTTCTACGGGACACCTACGAGCAGTACTTC. V is TRBV2 and J is TRBJ2-7, with D possibly matching TRBD1 (6 bases). This CDR3 has 14 residues. Deletions cut 9 bases from V and 2 bases from J, with 17 bases between. The germline CDR1 and CDR2 sequences are SNHLY and FYNNEI.

For this clonotype: Lacking the conserved final phenylalanine or tryptophan, this CDR3 likely reflects a read error. This chain uses TRBV20-1 with TRBJ2-7, with 12 bases matching TRBD2. Trimming cost V 3 bases and J 3 bases; bases outside gene matches: 6. Germline CDR1 is DFQATT and CDR2 is SNEGSKA (reference sequence). This CDR3 region has 15 residues. DNA for the CDR3: TGCAGTGCTAGTGAGGTGGGACTAGCGGGCTACGAGCAGTACCTC. Its translation is CSASEVGLAGYEQYL.

This clonotype was observed at least ten times. The V and J genes are TRBV12-3 or TRBV12-4 and TRBJ1-3; TRBD1 agrees at 10 bases. CDR3 size: 14 residues. V lost 4 bases, J lost 4 bases, and 1 base stayed unmatched. The CDR3 bases are TGTGCCAGCAGTTGGACAGGGGGAGGAAACACCATATATTTT. It yields the protein CASSWTGGGNTIYF.

The rearrangement uses TRBV27 and TRBJ2-6; maybe TRBD1 (6 bases). The CDR3 sequence is 17 residues long. Germline assignment: CDR1 MNHEY and CDR2 SMNVEV (reference sequence). Between the trimmed V and J ends, which lost 0 bases and 0 bases, there was a span of 9 bases. The CDR3, as DNA: TGTGCCAGCAGTTTATCGGCGGACAGCTCTGGGGCCAACGTCCTGACTTTC. This translates into CASSLSADSSGANVLTF.

The chain has TRBV25-1 and TRBJ1-1; TRBD1 matches 8 bases. Germline assignment: CDR1 MGHDK and CDR2 SYGVNS. The CDR3 extends over 15 amino acids. Germline trimming cut 3 bases from V and 3 bases from J; bases unmatched to any gene: 6. The CDR3 DNA reads as TGTGCCAGCAGTGACCCCGGACAGGGAGACACTGAAGCTTTCTTT. This encodes CASSDPGQGDTEAFF.

V is TRBV5-1 and J is TRBJ2-3, with TRBD2 identical over 13 bases. This CDR3 has 15 residues. Germline trimming cut 4 bases from V and 6 bases from J; bases unmatched to any gene: 5. The germline V gene has CDR1 SGHRS and CDR2 YFSETQ. The CDR3 DNA reads as TGCGCCAGCAGCGCGGGACTAGCGGGACCGGATACGCAGTATTTT. Translating it yields CASSAGLAGPDTQYF. The full variable domain, rest sourced from reference TRBV5-1 and TRBJ2-3, is KAGVTQTPRYLIKTRGQQVTLSCSPISGHRSVSWYQQTPGQGLQFLFEYFSETQRNKGNFPGRFSGRQFSNSRSEMNVSTLELGDSALYLCASSAGLAGPDTQYFGPGTRLTVL.

The J gene is TRBJ2-5, the V gene TRBV11-1, with 16 bases that match TRBD2. V lost 4 bases to trimming and J lost 2 bases; unmatched junction nucleotides: 10. The CDR3 is 19 amino acids. From germline, CDR1 is SGHAT and CDR2 FQDESV (reference sequence). CDR3 coding DNA: TGTGCCAGCAGCTCGGGACTAGCGGGAGGGCCATTGGGACAAGAGACCCAGTACTTC. Protein sequence: CASSSGLAGGPLGQETQYF.

As DNA, the CDR3 is TGTGCCAGCAGATCGACAGGGTCCTATGGCTACACCTTC. Protein product: CASRSTGSYGYTF. The chain recombines TRBV5-5 with TRBJ1-2, with TRBD1 identical over 7 bases. Germline-derived CDR1 and CDR2 are SGHKS and YYEKEE (reference sequence). The CDR3 contains 13 residues. J was trimmed by 4 bases and V by 5 bases; bases with no gene match: 5.

There are a few counts of this clonotype. The rearrangement uses TRBV6-1 and TRBJ1-6; 8 bases are shared with TRBD1. The CDR3 sequence is 15 residues long. Germline-derived CDR1 and CDR2 are MNHNS and SASEGT. The V segment lost 5 bases and the J segment 9 bases; nucleotides outside the gene matches: 9. CDR3 coding DNA: TGTGCCAGCAGTCTTTTCCAGGGGGCAGGTTCACCCCTCCACTTT. Encoded protein: CASSLFQGAGSPLHF.

This clonotype was counted at least ten times. The chain is built from TRBV20-1 and TRBJ1-5; 8 nucleotides match TRBD1. The germline V gene has CDR1 DFQATT and CDR2 SNEGSKA (reference sequence). V shed 3 bases, J shed 3 bases, and the junction held 10 bases outside the gene matches. This CDR3 spans 16 amino acids. CDR3 residues: CSARRPRTGNNQPQHF. As DNA, the CDR3 is TGCAGTGCTAGGCGCCCCCGGACAGGGAACAATCAGCCCCAGCATTTT.

This clonotype was counted at least ten times. The chain uses TRBV6-1 and TRBJ2-5, with D perhaps TRBD1 or TRBD2 (5 bases each). Germline-derived CDR1 and CDR2 are MNHNS and SASEGT. The CDR3 is 17 residues long. With 5 bases removed from V and 5 bases from J, the gap between germline ends came to 24 bases. In nucleotides, the CDR3 is TGTGCCAGCAGTCCCGGTCTCGGGGTAGGGGTCGAGGAGACCCAGTACTTC. This encodes CASSPGLGVGVEETQYF.

This rearrangement joins TRBV5-1 to TRBJ2-2; D tentatively reads TRBD1 or TRBD2 (5 bases each). CDR3 length: 14 amino acids. The germline V gene has CDR1 SGHRS and CDR2 YFSETQ. V lost 3 bases and J 3 bases, leaving 9 bases between the germline ends. The CDR3: CASSSRGHTGELFF. In nucleotides, the CDR3 is TGCGCCAGCAGCTCGAGGGGCCACACCGGGGAGCTGTTTTTT.

J is TRBJ2-1 and V is TRBV7-3; D is uncertain. Per germline, CDR1 SGHTA and CDR2 FQGTGA. Trimming cost V 6 bases and J 3 bases, with 12 bases left between them. The CDR3 spans 14 residues. CDR3 sequence: CASSDSVNYNEQFF. The CDR3, as DNA: TGTGCCAGCAGTGACTCCGTTAACTACAATGAGCAGTTCTTC.

V and J are TRBV6-5 and TRBJ2-7; 8 bases map to TRBD2. Germline CDR1 MNHEY, CDR2 SVGAGI. The CDR3 contains 16 residues. V trimming: 0 bases; J trimming: 8 bases; junction bases outside the gene matches: 12. CDR3 region: CASSYSSQGTSGKQYF. CDR3 nucleotides: TGTGCCAGCAGTTACTCTTCCCAGGGTACTAGCGGCAAGCAGTACTTC.

The chain is built from TRBV25-1 and TRBJ1-5; no firm D call. The CDR3 loop spans 14 amino acids. Trimming left V 0 bases short and J 3 bases short, with 6 bases between. Germline assignment: CDR1 MGHDK and CDR2 SYGVNS. The CDR3 region has the DNA TGTGCCAGCAGTGAATACTACTCCAATCAGCCCCAGCATTTT. Translated, it gives CASSEYYSNQPQHF.

J is TRBJ2-7 and V is TRBV27; D gene ambiguous. There are 13 residues in the CDR3. The germline V gene has CDR1 MNHEY and CDR2 SMNVEV (reference sequence). Trimming shortened V by 4 bases and J by 2 bases, and 9 bases separated the two germline ends. CDR3 protein: CASSSTVTYEQYF. The CDR3 DNA sequence: TGTGCCAGCAGTTCGACCGTAACCTACGAGCAGTACTTC.

The chain joins TRBV5-1 to TRBJ2-5; 7 bases line up with TRBD2. CDR1 and CDR2 (germline): SGHRS, YFSETQ. J was trimmed by 0 bases and V by 6 bases; bases with no gene match: 5. This CDR3 spans 14 amino acids. As DNA, the CDR3 is TGCGCCAGCAAAATCCTAGCGGACCAAGAGACCCAGTACTTC. This translates into CASKILADQETQYF.

The rearrangement uses TRBV9 and TRBJ2-1, with D hard to call. V lost 0 bases and J lost 10, with 5 bases in between. This CDR3 is 11 amino acids long. Germline loops: CDR1 SGDLS, CDR2 YYNGEE. CDR3 sequence reads: CASSVGREQFF. The DNA of the CDR3 is TGTGCCAGCAGCGTAGGTAGGGAGCAGTTCTTC.

The V and J genes are TRBV29-1 and TRBJ1-2; 7 bases agree with TRBD1. This CDR3 spans 13 amino acids. J was trimmed by 4 bases and V by 6 bases; bases with no gene match: 8. Germline CDR1 is SQVTM and CDR2 is ANQGSEA. In DNA form, the CDR3 reads TGCAGCGTGGCCGGGACAGCATCCTATGGCTACACCTTC. Protein sequence: CSVAGTASYGYTF.

CDR3 DNA: TGTGCCAGCAGTTACGGAGGGGCGCCCCAGCATTTT. This sequence encodes CASSYGGAPQHF. The chain joins TRBV6-6 to TRBJ1-5; TRBD1 is a possible D gene (5 bases). V was clipped by 2 bases and J by 9 bases, with 8 bases between them. Per germline, CDR1 MNHNY and CDR2 SVGAGI (reference sequence). The CDR3 has 12 residues.

The sample holds many counts of this clonotype. The rearrangement joins TRBV12-3 or TRBV12-4 to TRBJ1-2; D is unclear. V dropped 3 bases and J dropped 7 bases, with 15 bases sitting between them. The CDR3 has 14 residues. The CDR3 reads CASSLRIGGFGYTF. In nucleotides, the CDR3 is TGTGCCAGCAGTTTGAGGATCGGAGGGTTTGGCTACACCTTC.

This clonotype was detected only a few times. V is TRBV20-1 and J is TRBJ2-7; 9 bases line up with TRBD2. CDR3 length: 15 residues. CDR1 and CDR2 from the germline V gene are DFQATT and SNEGSKA (reference sequence). Losses at the gene ends were 0 bases for V and 5 bases for J; bases not matched to a gene: 8. CDR3 nucleotides: TGCAGTGCTAGAGAGGGCGGGGGGGCGCGAAACGAGCAGTACTTC. Protein product: CSAREGGGARNEQYF.